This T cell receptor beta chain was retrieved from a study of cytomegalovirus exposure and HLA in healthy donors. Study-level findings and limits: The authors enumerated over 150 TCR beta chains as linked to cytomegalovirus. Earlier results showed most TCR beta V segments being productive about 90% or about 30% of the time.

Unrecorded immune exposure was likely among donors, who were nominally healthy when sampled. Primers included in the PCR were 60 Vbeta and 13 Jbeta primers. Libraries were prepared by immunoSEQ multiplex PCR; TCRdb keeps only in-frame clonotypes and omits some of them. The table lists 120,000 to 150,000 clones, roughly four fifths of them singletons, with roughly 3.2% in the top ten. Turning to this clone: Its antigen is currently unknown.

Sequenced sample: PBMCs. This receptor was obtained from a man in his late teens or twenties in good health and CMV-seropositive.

DNA for the CDR3: TGTGCCAGCTGTTTAAGAGACAGCTATGGCTACACCTTC. Translation: CASCLRDSYGYTF. This chain links TRBV2 with TRBJ1-2, with D maybe TRBD1 (5 bases). The germline V gene has CDR1 SNHLY and CDR2 FYNNEI. V was clipped by 8 bases and J by 4 bases, with 14 bases between them. The CDR3 totals 13 residues.